This T cell receptor beta chain was sequenced during a study of blood T cell repertoires in COVID-19. Overall study: The origin of the acute and convalescent COVID-19 samples was the United States, Italy and Spain. From T cells, B-cell-depleted T cells, or PBMCs came the material, which was cDNA or gDNA.

Original data processing: Estimates of nucleated cell counts were drawn from the amplification of reference gene primers. Clones were sequenced by immunoSEQ multiplex PCR, and TCRdb holds only the in-frame ones, with some missing. From that table come the V and J calls and clone size; the DNA was used to work out D and trimming. The sample lists roughly 70,000 clones, about 88% occurring once. The CDR3 has 14 amino acids. Germline lookup yields CDR1 LNHDA and CDR2 SQIVND (reference sequence). Trimming pared 4 bases from V and 3 bases from J, leaving 12 bases between. The chain has TRBV19 and TRBJ1-2; D gene ambiguous. The sequence was collected from a man between 65 and 85 years old with active or convalescent COVID-19. Sequencing was done on a sample of peripheral blood. CDR3 protein: CASSTGRGDYGYTF. The CDR3 bases are TGTGCCAGTAGTACCGGACGGGGTGACTATGGCTACACCTTC.